One sample yielded the 11 T cell receptor beta chains listed below, sequenced in a study of tumor-infiltrating lymphocytes in primary liver carcinoma. A constant-region primer primed TCR beta cDNA synthesis from 450 to 550 ng of total RNA. Generation of the TCR beta libraries relied on three nested multiplex PCR rounds using slightly modified ARM-PCR. Investigators reported that the first two PCR rounds, at 10 cycles each, used TRBV1-TRBV30 forward primers with a C-beta reverse primer. TCRdb reanalysed the multiplex PCR reads using MiXCR and keeps one entry per CDR3 protein. This table has some 130,000 distinct CDR3 sequences, 65% to 75% appearing once. Total RNA and DNA came together from roughly 20-30 mg of bulk tissue without cell sorting. Sequencing used tumor-adjacent normal liver tissue. The source of these receptors is a woman aged 60-70 years with primary liver carcinoma and hepatitis B virus infection.

Remarks on this clonotype: As the CDR3 is not closed by the conserved phenylalanine or tryptophan, this likely results from a read error. The DNA is left out, because the CDR3 cannot be placed on it with certainty; the CDR3 is given as TCRdb lists it. V is TRBV11-1 and J is TRBJ2-3; TRBD2 is the table's D call, not checked against the DNA. The CDR3 length equals 14 residues, ends included. The germline gives CDR1 SGHAT, CDR2 FQDESV (reference sequence). Here the CDR3 reads CASSIRQHAGESHL.

This clonotype was counted ten times or more. One junction end does not reproduce the germline sequence, and a read error may be involved. The chain employs TRBV12-3 or TRBV12-4 and TRBJ2-1; no clear D gene. This CDR3 is 11 amino acids long. In nucleotides, the CDR3 is TGTGCCAGCAGTTTATTGGGTGAGCGGTTCTTC. Translated, it gives CASSLLGERFF.

This clonotype was seen more than once but under ten times. One base away lies a much larger clone, so this may be a sequencing read error. V usage is TRBV13 and J usage is TRBJ2-2; 10 bases align to TRBD2. Trimming at V came to 5 bases and at J to 2 bases, leaving 14 bases not matched to a gene. The germline V gene encodes CDR1 PRHDT and CDR2 FYEKMQ (reference sequence). This CDR3 has 19 residues. This CDR3 reads CASSHRASGSLPNTGELFF. The CDR3 DNA reads as TGTGCCAGCAGCCACCGGGCTAGCGGGAGTTTACCCAACACCGGGGAGCTGTTTTTT.

Of note for this clonotype: The junction does not match germline at one end; this may be a read error. The chain couples TRBV6-1 to TRBJ1-5; 8 nucleotides agree with TRBD1. CDR1 and CDR2 (germline): MNHNS, SASEGT. CDR3 length: 13 residues. CDR3 region: CANSQDRAQPQHF. The CDR3 nucleotides read TGTGCCAACAGTCAGGACAGGGCTCAGCCCCAGCATTTT.

Concerning this clonotype itself: The missing conserved phenylalanine or tryptophan at the end of this CDR3 makes a read error likely. V gene TRBV29-1 combines with J gene TRBJ2-7; no clear D gene. V lost 4 bases, J lost 2 bases, and 9 bases lay in between. The germline gives CDR1 SQVTM, CDR2 ANQGSEA. The CDR3 has 12 residues. CDR3: CSVAPRTYEQYS. The CDR3 DNA sequence: TGCAGCGTTGCTCCGAGAACCTACGAGCAGTACTCC.

In the case of this clonotype: Its ends do not fully match the called genes, so a read error is possible. The V gene is TRBV11-3, the J gene TRBJ2-3, with TRBD2 matching 7 bases. This CDR3 contains 14 residues. Germline assignment: CDR1 SGHNT and CDR2 YENEEA. The chain's CDR3 is CTSSFMTSTDTQYF. CDR3 coding DNA: TGTACCAGCAGCTTCATGACTAGCACAGACACGCAGTATTTT.

This clonotype was recorded once. V gene TRBV11-2 combines with J gene TRBJ1-1; no definite D call. This CDR3 region has 13 residues. V lost 2 bases and J 3 bases, leaving 7 bases between the germline ends. In germline, CDR1 is SGHAT, CDR2 FQNNGV. CDR3 DNA: TGTGCCAGCAGCTTACACATTGACACTGAAGCTTTCTTT. It encodes CASSLHIDTEAFF.

The CDR3 protein is CASSFTPLRSSYNDLFF. The CDR3 bases are TGTGCCAGCAGCTTTACCCCACTGAGGAGCTCCTACAATGATCTTTTCTTC. V gene TRBV11-2 combines with J gene TRBJ2-1; D remains ambiguous. The germline V and J ends were trimmed by 3 bases and 16 bases, with 31 bases remaining between them. The CDR3 loop spans 17 amino acids. CDR1 and CDR2 from the germline V gene are SGHAT and FQNNGV.

The V call is TRBV11-2, the J call TRBJ2-2, with 7 nucleotides matching TRBD1. Germline loops: CDR1 SGHAT, CDR2 FQNNGV. J was trimmed by 1 base and V by 5 bases; bases with no gene match: 13. The CDR3 loop spans 18 amino acids. The CDR3 DNA is TGTGCCAGCAGCCGAGGGGGCTCTTATATCGAGAACACCGGGGAGCTGTTTTTT. Residues: CASSRGGSYIENTGELFF.

The chain combines TRBV7-3 with TRBJ2-1, with 11 positions matching TRBD2. J lost 5 bases, V lost 2 bases, and 8 bases had no gene match. Germline CDR1 is SGHTA and CDR2 is FQGTGA. This CDR3 is built from 17 residues. CDR3 bases: TGTGCCAGCAGCTTAGGGTGGGGGACTAGCGGAAACAATGAGCAGTTCTTC. This encodes CASSLGWGTSGNNEQFF.

In regard to this clonotype: Without the conserved terminal phenylalanine or tryptophan, this CDR3 likely stems from a read error. This rearrangement joins TRBV5-5 to TRBJ1-5; the D is unclear. The DNA end lines up better with TRBJ2-3; the J call may be wrong. The CDR3 covers 15 residues. Germline CDR1 is SGHKS and CDR2 is YYEKEE (reference sequence). In nucleotides, the CDR3 is TGTGCCAGCAGCTTGGCCATGTATAGCAATCAGTCCCAGTATATT. As protein: CASSLAMYSNQSQYI.